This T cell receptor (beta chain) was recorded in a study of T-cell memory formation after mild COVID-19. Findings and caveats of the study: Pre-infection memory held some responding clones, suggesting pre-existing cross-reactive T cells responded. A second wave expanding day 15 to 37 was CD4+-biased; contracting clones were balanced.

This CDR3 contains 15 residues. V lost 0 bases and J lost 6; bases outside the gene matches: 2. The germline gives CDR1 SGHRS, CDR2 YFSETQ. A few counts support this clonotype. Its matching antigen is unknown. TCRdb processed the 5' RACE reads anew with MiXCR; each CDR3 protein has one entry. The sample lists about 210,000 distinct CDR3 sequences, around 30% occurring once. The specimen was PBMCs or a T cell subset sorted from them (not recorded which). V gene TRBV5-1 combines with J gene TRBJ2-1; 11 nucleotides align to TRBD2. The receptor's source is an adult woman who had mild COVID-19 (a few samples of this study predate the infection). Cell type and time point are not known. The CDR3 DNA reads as TGCGCCAGCAGCTTGGCGACTAGCGGGACCAATGAGCAGTTCTTC. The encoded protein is CASSLATSGTNEQFF.